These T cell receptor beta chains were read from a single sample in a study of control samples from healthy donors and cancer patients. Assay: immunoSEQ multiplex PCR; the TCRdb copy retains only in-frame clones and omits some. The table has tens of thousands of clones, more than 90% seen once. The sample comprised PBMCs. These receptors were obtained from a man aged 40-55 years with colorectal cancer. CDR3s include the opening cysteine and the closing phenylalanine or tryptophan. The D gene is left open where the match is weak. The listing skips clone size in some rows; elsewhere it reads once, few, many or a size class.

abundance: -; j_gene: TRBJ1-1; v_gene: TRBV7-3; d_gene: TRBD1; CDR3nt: TGTGCCAGCAGCTTAAGCACAGGGGGAACTGAAGCTTTCTTT; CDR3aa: CASSLSTGGTEAFF
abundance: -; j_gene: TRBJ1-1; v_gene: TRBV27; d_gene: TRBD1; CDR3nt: TGTGCCAGCAGTCCTACAGGGGAATATATAAAATGGAACACTGAAGCTTTCTTT; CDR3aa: CASSPTGEYIKWNTEAFF
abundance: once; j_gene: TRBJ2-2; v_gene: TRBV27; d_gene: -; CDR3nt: TGTGCCAGCAGTCCTAGCAGCACCGGGGAGCTGTTTTTT; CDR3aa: CASSPSSTGELFF
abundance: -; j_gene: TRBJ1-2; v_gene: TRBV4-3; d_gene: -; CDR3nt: TGCGCCAGCAGCCAAGGGGGCGGGGAACGGGCATATGGCTACACCTTC; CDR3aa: CASSQGGGERAYGYTF
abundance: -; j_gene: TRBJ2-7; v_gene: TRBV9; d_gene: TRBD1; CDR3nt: TGTGCCAGCAGCGCGACCGGGGGACAGGGCTACGAGCAGTACTTC; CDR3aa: CASSATGGQGYEQYF
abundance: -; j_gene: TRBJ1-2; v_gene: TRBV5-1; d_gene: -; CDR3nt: TGCGCCAGCAGCTTGGCGGCAGGGGCAAACTATGGCTACACCTTC; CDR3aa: CASSLAAGANYGYTF
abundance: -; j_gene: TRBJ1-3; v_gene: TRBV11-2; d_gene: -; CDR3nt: TGTGCCAGCAGCTTAGATCACAACGCAGCGAACACCATATATTTT; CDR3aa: CASSLDHNAANTIYF
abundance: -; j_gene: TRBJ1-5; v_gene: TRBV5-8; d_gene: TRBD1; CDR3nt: TGTGCCAGCAGCCCTGGGACAGGGTCATTTAGCAATCAGCCCCAGCATTTT; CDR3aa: CASSPGTGSFSNQPQHF
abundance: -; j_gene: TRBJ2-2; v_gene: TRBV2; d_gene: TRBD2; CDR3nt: TGTGCCAGCACTAGCGGTAACACCGGGGAGCTGTTTTTT; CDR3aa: CASTSGNTGELFF
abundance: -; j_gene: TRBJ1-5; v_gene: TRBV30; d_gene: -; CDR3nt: TGTGCCTGGAACACGGGGGGCAATCAGCCCCAGCATTTT; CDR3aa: CAWNTGGNQPQHF
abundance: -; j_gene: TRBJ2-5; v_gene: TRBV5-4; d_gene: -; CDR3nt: TGTGCCAGCAGCTTGGCCCAAGAGACCCAGTACTTC; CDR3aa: CASSLAQETQYF
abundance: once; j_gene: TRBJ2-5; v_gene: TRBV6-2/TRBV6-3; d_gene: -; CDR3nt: TGTGCCAGCAGTTACTCCAACCGGGACGAGCAGTCTCGGGAGACCCAGTACTTC; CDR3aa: CASSYSNRDEQSRETQYF
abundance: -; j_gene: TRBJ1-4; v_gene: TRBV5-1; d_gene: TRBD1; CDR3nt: TGCGCCAGCAGACGTACCGGGACAGGGCATGAAAAACTGTTTTTT; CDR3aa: CASRRTGTGHEKLFF
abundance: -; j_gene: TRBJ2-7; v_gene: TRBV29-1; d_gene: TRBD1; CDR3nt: TGCAGCGCCCAGACAGGGGTCCACGAGCAGTACTTC; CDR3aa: CSAQTGVHEQYF
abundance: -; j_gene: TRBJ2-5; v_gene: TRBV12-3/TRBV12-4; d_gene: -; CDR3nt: TGTGCCAGCACCCGCCCCGGGCGAGAGACCCAGTACTTC; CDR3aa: CASTRPGRETQYF
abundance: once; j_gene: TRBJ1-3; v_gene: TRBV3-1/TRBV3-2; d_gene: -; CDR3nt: TGTGCCAGCAGCCAAGACACGTACGCTGGAAACACCATATATTTT; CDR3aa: CASSQDTYAGNTIYF
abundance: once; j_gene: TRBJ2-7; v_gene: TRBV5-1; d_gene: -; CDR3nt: TGCGCCAGCAGCTTGGGAGGAGGGCAACCGATGGAGCAGTACTTC; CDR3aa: CASSLGGGQPMEQYF
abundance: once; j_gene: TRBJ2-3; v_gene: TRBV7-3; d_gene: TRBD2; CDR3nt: TGTGCCAGCAGCTCCCTAGGGGGACTAGCGGGGCTGGGGAGCACAGATACGCAGTATTTT; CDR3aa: CASSSLGGLAGLGSTDTQYF
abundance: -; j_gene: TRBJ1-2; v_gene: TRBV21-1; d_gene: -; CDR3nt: TGTGCCAGCAGCACCGTTCCACAGGGGAACTATGGCTACACCTTC; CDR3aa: CASSTVPQGNYGYTF
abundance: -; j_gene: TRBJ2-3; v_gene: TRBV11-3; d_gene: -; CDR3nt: TGTGCCAGCAGCTCCGACAGTACAGATACGCAGTATTTT; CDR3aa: CASSSDSTDTQYF
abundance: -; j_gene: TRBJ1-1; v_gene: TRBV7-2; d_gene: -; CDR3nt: TGTGCCAGCAGCTTTAAGCCGGGGGGGAACACTGAAGCTTTCTTT; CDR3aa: CASSFKPGGNTEAFF
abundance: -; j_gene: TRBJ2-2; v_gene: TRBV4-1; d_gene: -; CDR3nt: TGCGCCAGCAGCCAGGACCGACAGAGAACGAACACCGGGGAGCTGTTTTTT; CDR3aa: CASSQDRQRTNTGELFF
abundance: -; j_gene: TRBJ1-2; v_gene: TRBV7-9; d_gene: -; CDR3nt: TGTGCCAGCAGCCAGCGGGCCCTGCGGGGCGATTCCTATGGCTACACCTTC; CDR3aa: CASSQRALRGDSYGYTF
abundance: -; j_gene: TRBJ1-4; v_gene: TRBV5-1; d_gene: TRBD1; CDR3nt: TGCGCCAGCAGCATGGTCACAGGGGGGCAGGTTGAAAAACTGTTTTTT; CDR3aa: CASSMVTGGQVEKLFF
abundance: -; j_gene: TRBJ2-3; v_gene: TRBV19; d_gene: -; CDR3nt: TGTGCCAGTAGTATAGGAGGCAGGGCGGACGGAGATACGCAGTATTTT; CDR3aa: CASSIGGRADGDTQYF
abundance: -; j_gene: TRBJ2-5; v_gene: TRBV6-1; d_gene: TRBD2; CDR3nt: TGTGCCAGCAGAGAAGCGGGGGGGCCGGGGGAGACCCAGTACTTC; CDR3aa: CASREAGGPGETQYF